These T cell receptor beta chains were read from a single sample in a study of radiotherapy plus CTLA-4 blockade in lung cancer. Sequencing used immunoSEQ multiplex PCR; TCRdb keeps in-frame clones, though not all of them. The data show 1,500 to 2,000 clones, about 90% seen once. The source material was tumor tissue, sampled from a patient treated with radiotherapy plus ipilimumab. Receptor source: a human donor with non-small cell lung cancer who had a complete response to radiotherapy plus ipilimumab. CDR3s include the opening cysteine and the closing phenylalanine or tryptophan. The D gene is left open where the match is weak. Only part of the rows carry a size: once, few, many, or a class if the clone is expanded.

NA	NA	TRBV28	TRBJ2-5	CASSSETQYF	TGTGCCAGCAGTTCGGAGACCCAGTACTTC
TRBD2	NA	TRBV7-9	TRBJ2-1	CASSLIAGVHYNEQFF	TGTGCCAGCAGCTTAATAGCGGGAGTCCACTACAATGAGCAGTTCTTC
NA	NA	TRBV30	TRBJ2-7	CALWDGASYEQYF	TGTGCCTTGTGGGACGGGGCCTCCTACGAGCAGTACTTC
NA	NA	TRBV13	TRBJ2-1	CASSFRLTPEDEQFF	TGTGCCAGCAGCTTCCGACTCACACCCGAGGATGAGCAGTTCTTC
TRBD2	NA	TRBV27	TRBJ2-5	CASSASGALKIETQYF	TGTGCCAGCAGTGCTAGCGGGGCACTTAAGATAGAGACCCAGTACTTC
NA	NA	TRBV11-3	TRBJ2-5	CASSRRGDQYF	TGTGCCAGCAGCCGGCGAGGGGACCAGTACTTC
NA	NA	TRBV7-6	TRBJ1-1	CASSLSSLGETEAFF	TGTGCCAGCAGCTTAAGTTCCCTTGGGGAGACTGAAGCTTTCTTT
TRBD1	NA	TRBV30	TRBJ1-5	CAWDTGGFDQPQHF	TGTGCCTGGGACACAGGGGGCTTCGATCAGCCCCAGCATTTT
NA	NA	TRBV6-1	TRBJ1-2	CASSEGRGIYGYTF	TGTGCCAGCAGTGAAGGCCGGGGCATATATGGCTACACCTTC
NA	few	TRBV7-2	TRBJ1-4	CASRSGGSGGEKLFF	TGTGCCAGCAGATCCGGGGGGTCAGGTGGGGAAAAACTGTTTTTT
NA	NA	TRBV9	TRBJ1-1	CASSVGGLTEAFF	TGTGCCAGCAGCGTAGGGGGTCTCACTGAAGCTTTCTTT
TRBD1	NA	TRBV28	TRBJ1-1	CASSVMPGQLMNTEAFF	TGTGCCAGCAGTGTGATGCCGGGACAGCTCATGAACACTGAAGCTTTCTTT
TRBD1	NA	TRBV29-1	TRBJ2-2	CSAPDRVSGELFF	TGCAGCGCCCCGGACAGGGTTAGCGGGGAGCTGTTTTTT
NA	NA	TRBV11-3	TRBJ2-3	CASSRNPGTDTQYF	TGTGCCAGCAGCCGAAATCCCGGCACAGATACGCAGTATTTT
TRBD2	NA	TRBV9	TRBJ2-1	CASSVGTGGNPNEQFF	TGTGCCAGCAGCGTAGGAACGGGAGGGAATCCCAATGAGCAGTTCTTC
NA	NA	TRBV30	TRBJ1-1	CAWILPRTEAFF	TGTGCCTGGATTCTACCCAGGACTGAAGCTTTCTTT
NA	NA	TRBV10-3	TRBJ2-4	CAISEGSTNIQYF	TGTGCCATCAGTGAGGGGAGTACCAACATTCAGTACTTC
NA	NA	TRBV5-1	TRBJ2-7	CASSGVENEQYF	TGCGCCAGTTCAGGGGTCGAGAACGAGCAGTACTTC
TRBD2	NA	TRBV27	TRBJ2-2	CASRPGLAGGPDTGELFF	TGTGCCAGCAGACCGGGACTAGCGGGAGGGCCTGATACCGGGGAGCTGTTTTTT
TRBD1	NA	TRBV10-3	TRBJ1-2	CAITGTTGYGYTF	TGTGCCATCACCGGGACGACAGGGTATGGCTACACCTTC
NA	NA	TRBV7-7	TRBJ2-2	CASSFTDTGELFF	TGTGCTAGCAGCTTCACGGACACCGGGGAGCTGTTTTTT
TRBD1	NA	TRBV11-3	TRBJ2-1	CASSRTGGALDEQFF	TGTGCCAGCAGTCGGACAGGGGGCGCTTTGGATGAGCAGTTCTTC
NA	NA	TRBV7-2	TRBJ2-2	CASSLVANTGELFF	TGTGCCAGCAGCTTAGTAGCGAACACCGGGGAGCTGTTTTTT
TRBD1	NA	TRBV11-3	TRBJ1-1	CASSLRGRFTEAFF	TGTGCCAGCAGCCTCAGGGGGCGGTTCACTGAAGCTTTCTTT